This TCR beta chain was identified during a study of T cell responses to AZD1222 COVID-19 vaccine. Clones were sequenced by immunoSEQ multiplex PCR, and TCRdb holds only the in-frame ones, with some missing. The data contain around 160,000 clones, more than 70% of them seen just once; the ten biggest clones take up over 12%. This clone was detected only a few times. Its antigen remains unknown. Study conclusions and caveats: White British donors predominated, females outnumbered males, and clonal diversity was possibly underestimated. Spike-specific TCRs gained breadth and depth after people received two AZD1222 doses.

Sequenced material: peripheral blood, taken on day 0 of AZD1222 vaccination. This clonotype was obtained from an adult in good health.

CDR3 residues: CASSARHQNNYGYTF. CDR3 DNA sequence: TGTGCCAGCAGCGCCCGACACCAAAATAACTATGGCTACACCTTC. The chain has TRBV3-1 (or the pseudogene TRBV3-2) and TRBJ1-2; no firm D call. The V gene's germline CDR1 is LGHDT and CDR2 YNNKEL (reference sequence). The V gene lost 5 bases and the J gene lost 1 base, with 14 bases spanning the gap. The CDR3 has 15 amino acids.